The source of this TCR beta chain is a study of T cells after yellow fever vaccination. Study observations and caveats: The secondary response was weaker, and its peak arrived faster, on day 5 versus 15.

It was through 5'RACE template switching that TCR cDNA was made, with a universal primer site and UMIs added. Via MiXCR, TCRdb re-called the 5' RACE reads, giving one row per CDR3 protein. The repertoire includes around 400,000 distinct CDR3 sequences, 11% of them detected once, and 18% sits in the top ten. V dropped 4 bases and J dropped 15; count of bases not matched to a gene: 4. The CDR3 runs 11 residues. CDR1 is MDHEN, CDR2 SYDVKM, per germline. This clonotype has a handful of counts. Its matching antigen is unknown. The receptor's source is a man aged 18 to 29 who received the YFV17D yellow fever vaccine. This chain links TRBV28 with TRBJ2-1; 9 positions agree with TRBD1. This sample comprised PBMCs, obtained on the day of the first yellow fever vaccination. The CDR3 DNA sequence: TGTGCCAGCAGTTCCGGACAGGGGAGGTTCTTC. Its protein is CASSSGQGRFF.